Presented here are 2 T cell receptor beta chains from one specimen sequenced in a study of blood T cell repertoires in COVID-19. Sequenced by immunoSEQ multiplex PCR; TCRdb stores in-frame clones only, minus some. This sample has around 100,000 clones, with approximately 90% found just once. The source material was peripheral blood. The receptor set was obtained from a woman in her fifties or sixties with COVID-19, enrolled during active disease.

V usage is TRBV6-5 and J usage is TRBJ1-2; 8 bases line up with TRBD1. CDR3 length: 14 residues. V lost 5 bases to trimming and J lost 7 bases; unmatched junction nucleotides: 9. Per germline, CDR1 MNHEY and CDR2 SVGAGI. In DNA form, the CDR3 reads TGTGCCAGCAGTCTAGACAGGGGTTGGGGTGGCTACACCTTC. It translates to CASSLDRGWGGYTF.

V is TRBV12-3 or TRBV12-4 and J is TRBJ1-6; tentatively, D is TRBD1 (5 bases). V was cut by 5 bases and J by 14 bases, with 13 bases left in between. This CDR3 is 12 amino acids long. CDR3 sequence: CASSPQGSALHF. For the CDR3, the DNA is TGTGCCAGCAGTCCCCAGGGTTCGGCCCTCCACTTT.